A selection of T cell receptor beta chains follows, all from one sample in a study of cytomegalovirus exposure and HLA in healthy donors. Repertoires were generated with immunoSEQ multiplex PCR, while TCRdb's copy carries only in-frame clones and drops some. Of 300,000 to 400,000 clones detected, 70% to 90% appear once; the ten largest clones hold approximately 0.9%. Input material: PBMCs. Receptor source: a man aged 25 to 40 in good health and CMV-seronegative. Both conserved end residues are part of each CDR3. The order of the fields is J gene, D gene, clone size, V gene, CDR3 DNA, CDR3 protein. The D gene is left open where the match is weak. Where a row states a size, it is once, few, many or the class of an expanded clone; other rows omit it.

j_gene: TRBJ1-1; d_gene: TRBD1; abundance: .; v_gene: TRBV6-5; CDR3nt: TGTGCCAGCAGACGACAGGGGGTAAACACTGAAGCTTTCTTT; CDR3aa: CASRRQGVNTEAFF
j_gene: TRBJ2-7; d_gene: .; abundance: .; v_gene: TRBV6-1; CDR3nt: TGTGCCAGCAGTGAATTCGTCGCGGTCCTCTACGAGCAGTACTTC; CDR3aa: CASSEFVAVLYEQYF
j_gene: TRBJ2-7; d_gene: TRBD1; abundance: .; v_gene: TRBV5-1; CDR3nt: TGCGCCAGCAGCTTGGGGGGGACAGACTCCTACGAGCAGTACTTC; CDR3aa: CASSLGGTDSYEQYF
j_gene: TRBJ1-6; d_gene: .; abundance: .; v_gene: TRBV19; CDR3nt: TGTGCCAGTAGTATCGCGGTACCCTCCTATAATTCACCCCTCCACTTT; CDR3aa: CASSIAVPSYNSPLHF
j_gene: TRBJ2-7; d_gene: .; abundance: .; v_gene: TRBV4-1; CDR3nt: TGCGCCAGCAGCCAGTACCAGGGTTACGAGCAGTACTTC; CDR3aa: CASSQYQGYEQYF
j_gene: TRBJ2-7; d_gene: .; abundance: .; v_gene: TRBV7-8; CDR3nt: TGTGCCAGCAGCTTAGGGACTATCTACGAGCAGTACTTC; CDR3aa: CASSLGTIYEQYF
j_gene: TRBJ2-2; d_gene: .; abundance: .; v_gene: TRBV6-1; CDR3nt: TGTGCCAGCAGTGAAGCGGTCCGGGTCAACACCGGGGAGCTGTTTTTT; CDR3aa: CASSEAVRVNTGELFF
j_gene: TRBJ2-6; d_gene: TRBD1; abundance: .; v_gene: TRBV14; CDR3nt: TGTGCCAGCAGCCGAGGGACAGGTCGTTCTGGGGCCAACGTCCTGACTTTC; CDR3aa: CASSRGTGRSGANVLTF
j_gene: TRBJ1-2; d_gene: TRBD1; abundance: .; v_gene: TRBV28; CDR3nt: TGTGCCAGCAGCCTGACAGGGGGCTATGGCTACACCTTC; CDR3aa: CASSLTGGYGYTF
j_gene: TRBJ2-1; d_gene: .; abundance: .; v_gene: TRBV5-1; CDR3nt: TGCGCCAGCAGCGCGGATGGTCCTTCCTACAATGAGCAGTTCTTC; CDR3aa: CASSADGPSYNEQFF
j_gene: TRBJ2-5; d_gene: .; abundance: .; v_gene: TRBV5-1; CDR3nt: TGCGCCAGCAGCTTGTCCGGGATCCAGTACTTC; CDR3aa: CASSLSGIQYF
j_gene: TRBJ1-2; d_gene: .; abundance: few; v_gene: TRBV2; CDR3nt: TGTGCCAGCAGTGAAGGGCAGGGCTACACCTTC; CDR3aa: CASSEGQGYTF
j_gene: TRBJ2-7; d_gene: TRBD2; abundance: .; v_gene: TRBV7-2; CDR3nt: TGTGCCAGCAGCTTAGCTGCGGGGGGGCTGACGACCTTCTACGAGCAGTACTTC; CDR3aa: CASSLAAGGLTTFYEQYF
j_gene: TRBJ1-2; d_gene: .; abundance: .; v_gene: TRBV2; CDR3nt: TGTGCCAGCAGCGCTCCGAGCGGGGGATATAGGGGCTACACCTTC; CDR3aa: CASSAPSGGYRGYTF
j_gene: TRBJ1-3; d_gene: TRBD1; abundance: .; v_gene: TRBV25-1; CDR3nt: TGTGCCAGCAGTGAAGGGACAGGGGGCAAGAACACCATATATTTT; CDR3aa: CASSEGTGGKNTIYF
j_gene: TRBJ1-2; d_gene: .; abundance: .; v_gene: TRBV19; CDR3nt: TGTGCCAGTAGTATAGAAGGGTCGAGGGATTCAAGCTATGGCTACACCTTC; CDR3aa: CASSIEGSRDSSYGYTF
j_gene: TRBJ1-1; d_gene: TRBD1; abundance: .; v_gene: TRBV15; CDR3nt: TGTGCCACCAGCAGAGATTCGACAGGGGGCACTGAAGCTTTCTTT; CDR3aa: CATSRDSTGGTEAFF
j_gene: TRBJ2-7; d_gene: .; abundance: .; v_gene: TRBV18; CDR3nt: TGTGCCAGCTCACCACAGCAGGGGTCCTACGAGCAGTACTTC; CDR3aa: CASSPQQGSYEQYF
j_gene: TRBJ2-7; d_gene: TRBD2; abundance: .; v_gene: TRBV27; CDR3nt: TGTGCCAGCAGGATAGCGGGGACATTTGGAGAGCAGTACTTC; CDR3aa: CASRIAGTFGEQYF
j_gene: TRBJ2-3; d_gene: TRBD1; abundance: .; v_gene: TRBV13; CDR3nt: TGTGCCAGCAGCCCCGGGACAGGGCCGGGAGATACGCAGTATTTT; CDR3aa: CASSPGTGPGDTQYF
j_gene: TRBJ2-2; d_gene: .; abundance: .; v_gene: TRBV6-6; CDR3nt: TGTGCCAGCAGTCACATGGCTAGAGGAGTCCCCGGGGAGCTGTTTTTT; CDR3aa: CASSHMARGVPGELFF
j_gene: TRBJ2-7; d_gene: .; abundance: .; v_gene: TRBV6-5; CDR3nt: TGTGCCAGGAGAAGTCCGGGCGAGCAGTACTTC; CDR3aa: CARRSPGEQYF
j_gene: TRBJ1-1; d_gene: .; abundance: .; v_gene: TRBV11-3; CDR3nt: TGTGCCAGCAGCTATCTCCCGACAGATTACACTGAAGCTTTCTTT; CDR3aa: CASSYLPTDYTEAFF
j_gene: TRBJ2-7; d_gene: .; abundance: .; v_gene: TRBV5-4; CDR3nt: TGTGCCAGCAGCCCCGGACGGGAAACCTACGAGCAGTACTTC; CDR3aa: CASSPGRETYEQYF
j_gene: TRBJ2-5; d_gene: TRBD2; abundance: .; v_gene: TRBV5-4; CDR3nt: TGTGCCAGCAGCTTGAGAGCGGGGGGTCCAGAGACCCAGTACTTC; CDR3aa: CASSLRAGGPETQYF
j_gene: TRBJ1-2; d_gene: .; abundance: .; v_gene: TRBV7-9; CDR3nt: TGTGCCAGCAGCTTTCAAGCGAACTATGGCTACACCTTC; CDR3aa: CASSFQANYGYTF
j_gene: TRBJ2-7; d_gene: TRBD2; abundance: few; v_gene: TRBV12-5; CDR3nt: TGTGCTAGTGGTCCGGGACTAGTAAGGTTGCAGTACTTC; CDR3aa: CASGPGLVRLQYF
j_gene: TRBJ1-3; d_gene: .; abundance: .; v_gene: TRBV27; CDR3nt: TGTGCCAGCAGTCGAACAGGGTCCGGAAACACCATATATTTT; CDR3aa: CASSRTGSGNTIYF
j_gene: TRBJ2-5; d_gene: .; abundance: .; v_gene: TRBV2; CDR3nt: TGTGCCAGCAGTACCAGGGAACAAGAGACCCAGTACTTC; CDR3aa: CASSTREQETQYF
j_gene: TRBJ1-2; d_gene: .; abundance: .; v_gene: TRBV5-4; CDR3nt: TGTGCCAGCAGAGGGGGGGCCGGCTACACCTTC; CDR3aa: CASRGGAGYTF
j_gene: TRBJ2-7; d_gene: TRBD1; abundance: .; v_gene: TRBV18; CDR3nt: TGTGCCAGCTCCCAAGGACAGGGTCGGAACGAGCAGTACTTC; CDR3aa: CASSQGQGRNEQYF
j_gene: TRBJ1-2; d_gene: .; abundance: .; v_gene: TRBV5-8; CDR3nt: TGTGCCAGCAGCTTGCACGGGTATAGGAGGGATGGCTACACCTTC; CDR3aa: CASSLHGYRRDGYTF
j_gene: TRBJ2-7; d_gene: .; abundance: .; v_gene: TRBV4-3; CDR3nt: TGCGCCAGCAGCCAAGAACGGGGGGCGCGGAACGAGCAGTACTTC; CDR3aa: CASSQERGARNEQYF
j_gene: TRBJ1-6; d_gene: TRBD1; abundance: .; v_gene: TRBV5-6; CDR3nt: TGTGCCAGCAGCCCGGGGACAGGGAATTCACCCCTCCACTTT; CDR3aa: CASSPGTGNSPLHF
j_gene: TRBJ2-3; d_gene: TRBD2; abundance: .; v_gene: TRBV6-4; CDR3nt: TGTGCCAGCAGCCTAGCGGGGGCTCTCACAGATACGCAGTATTTT; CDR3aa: CASSLAGALTDTQYF
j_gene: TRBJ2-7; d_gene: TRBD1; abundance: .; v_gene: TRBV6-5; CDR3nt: TGTGCCAGCAGGACACAGGGGCCGAGCTCCTACGAGCAGTACTTC; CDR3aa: CASRTQGPSSYEQYF
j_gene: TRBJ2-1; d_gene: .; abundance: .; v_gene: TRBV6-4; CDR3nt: TGTGCCAGCAGCCAAACTGTGTGGAATGAGCAGTTCTTC; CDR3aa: CASSQTVWNEQFF
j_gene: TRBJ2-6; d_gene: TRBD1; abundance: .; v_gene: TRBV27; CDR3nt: TGTGCCAGCGCCCCGGGACAGGGGTTTTCTGGGGCCAACGTCCTGACTTTC; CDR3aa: CASAPGQGFSGANVLTF
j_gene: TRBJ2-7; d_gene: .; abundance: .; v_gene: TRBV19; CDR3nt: TGTGCCAGTACCGCGGCAGGGTCCACCTACGAGCAGTACTTC; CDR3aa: CASTAAGSTYEQYF
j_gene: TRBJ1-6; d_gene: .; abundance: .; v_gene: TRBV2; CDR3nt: TGTGCCAGCAGTGGACAGAGTAATTCACCCCTCCACTTT; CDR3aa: CASSGQSNSPLHF
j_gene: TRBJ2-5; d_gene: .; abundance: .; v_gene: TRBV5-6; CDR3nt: TGTGCCAGCAGCTTGGGCGGGACCCCACAAGAGACCCAGTACTTC; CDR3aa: CASSLGGTPQETQYF
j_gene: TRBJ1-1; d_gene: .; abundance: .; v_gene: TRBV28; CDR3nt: TGTGCCAGCAGTTTAGGTCAGGGGAACACTGAAGCTTTCTTT; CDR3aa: CASSLGQGNTEAFF
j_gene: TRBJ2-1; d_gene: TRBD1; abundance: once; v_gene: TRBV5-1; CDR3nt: TGCGCCAGCAGCATCGGGACAGCCTCCTACAATGAGCAGTTCTTC; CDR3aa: CASSIGTASYNEQFF
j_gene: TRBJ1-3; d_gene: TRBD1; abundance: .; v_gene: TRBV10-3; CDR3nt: TGTGGGACAGGGACCGCTGGAAACACCATATATTTT; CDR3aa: CGTGTAGNTIYF
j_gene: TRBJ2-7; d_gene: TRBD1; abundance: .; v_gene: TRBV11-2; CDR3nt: TGTGCCAGCAGCTTAGCCCCGACAGGGGGCCCCTACGAGCAGTACTTC; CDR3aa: CASSLAPTGGPYEQYF
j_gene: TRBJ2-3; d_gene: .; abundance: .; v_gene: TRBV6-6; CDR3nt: TGTGCCAGCAGTTACTCGGTAGGCACAGATACGCAGTATTTT; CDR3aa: CASSYSVGTDTQYF
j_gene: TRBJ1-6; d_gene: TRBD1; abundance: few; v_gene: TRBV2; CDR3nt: TGTGCCAGCAGGGGACTCGGACAGGGTTCTAATTCACCCCTCCACTTT; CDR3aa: CASRGLGQGSNSPLHF
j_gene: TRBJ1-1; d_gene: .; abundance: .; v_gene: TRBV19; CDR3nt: TGTGCCAGTAGTTGGGGGGGCACTGAAGCTTTCTTT; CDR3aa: CASSWGGTEAFF
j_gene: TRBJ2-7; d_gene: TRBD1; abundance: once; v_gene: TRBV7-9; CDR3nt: TGTGCCACTTTGACAGGGGCCCCCACCTACGAGCAGTACTTC; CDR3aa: CATLTGAPTYEQYF
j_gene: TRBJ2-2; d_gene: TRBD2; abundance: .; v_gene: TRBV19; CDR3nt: TGTGCCAGCTCCGGGGGGGGTTTTAGTACCGGGGAGCTGTTTTTT; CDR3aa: CASSGGGFSTGELFF
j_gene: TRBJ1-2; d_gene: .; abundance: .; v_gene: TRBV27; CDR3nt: TGTGCCAGCAGTTTCGAGCCCAATATGAGTGGCTACACCTTC; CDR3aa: CASSFEPNMSGYTF
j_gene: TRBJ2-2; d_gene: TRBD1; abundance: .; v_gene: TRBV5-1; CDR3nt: TGCGCCAGCAGTTATACGACAGGGGCGAACACCGGGGAGCTGTTTTTT; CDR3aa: CASSYTTGANTGELFF
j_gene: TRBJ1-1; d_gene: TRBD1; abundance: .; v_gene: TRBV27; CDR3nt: TGTGCCAGCAGTTTCTCAGGGGGAGTTTATACTGAAGCTTTCTTT; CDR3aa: CASSFSGGVYTEAFF
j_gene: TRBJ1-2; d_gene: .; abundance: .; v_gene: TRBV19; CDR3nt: TGTGCCAGTAGTCCAAGGACAGCGATTATTGGCTACACCTTC; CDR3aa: CASSPRTAIIGYTF